This TCR beta chain derives from a study of T-cell reconstitution after alpha-beta-depleted transplantation in children. This CDR3 spans 14 amino acids. Trimming cost V 4 bases and J 5 bases, with 12 bases left between them. CDR1 and CDR2 from the germline V gene are SGHVS and FQNEAQ. For TCRbeta, the library was prepared with unique molecular identifiers. MiXCR, run by TCRdb on the PCR reads, gives a single entry per CDR3 protein. This sample yields 150,000 to 200,000 distinct CDR3 sequences, of which about 14% are seen a single time; roughly an eighth belongs to the top ten. This clonotype came up many times.

The TCR sequence derives from a human donor who donated a stem cell graft to a child with acute lymphoblastic leukemia. The chain has TRBV7-8 and TRBJ2-1; D call uncertain. Source: PBMCs from the stem cell graft donor, taken from the stem cell graft. CDR3 DNA sequence: TGTGCCAGCAGCTCTATGAGACTCCACAATGAGCAGTTCTTC. It yields the protein CASSSMRLHNEQFF.